Sequencing of this T cell receptor delta chain was carried out in a study of DNA immune sequencing with unique molecular identifiers (dated by TCRdb to 2019 to 2021). For context, the study as a whole: Immunomagnetic cell separation was used to enrich gammadelta T cells from buffy coats, and the genomic DNA of the enriched gammadelta T cells was sequenced. Healthy individuals were used as donors, and sorted peripheral blood gammadelta T cells were profiled from under 12 of these donors. An ultrasensitive DNA-based TRD repertoire sequencing method using PCR-introduced unique molecular identifiers was developed and validated in the study. gammadelta T cells were enriched from PBMC of approximately nine healthy individuals by fluorescence-activated cell sorting. To compare enriched and non-enriched samples, approximately 100 ng of enriched gammadelta T-cell DNA and 1 ug of non-enriched PBMC DNA were sequenced. The method was validated on synthetic reference molecules and on blood samples from healthy individuals.

What the study reported, not specific to this receptor: The primer-based approach cannot detect novel TRD sequences that are not targeted by the primers. Among clonotypes in healthy donors, TRDV2 paired with TRDJ1 was identified as the most common TRD rearrangement. Healthy donors differed in TRD repertoire diversity, and several donors were highly oligoclonal, meaning the top 5 clonotypes made up more than half of productive molecules.

This clone was counted a few times. This receptor's antigen is unknown. A read error is likely here: a far larger clone is one base away. Library construction relied on multiplex PCR. A 32-plex assay amplified the genomic DNA, with primers for all 8 TRDV and 4 TRDJ genes spanning the CDR3. During roughly 3 cycles of barcoding PCR, a 12-nucleotide UMI was attached, and a second PCR using Illumina adapter primers followed. AMPure XP beads were used to purify the libraries, and library quality was checked on a Fragment Analyzer using the HS NGS Fragment kit. Sequencing was run on an Illumina MiniSeq mid-output kit with roughly 20% PhiX and 150 cycles of paired-end reads. The authors processed their data as follows. MIGEC version 1.2.9 was used to process the reads, grouping reads by UMI and building error-corrected consensus sequences. For post-processing, modified scripts from VDJtools version 1.2.1 were used together with the tcR R package. Clones were re-identified by TCRdb from the public reads with CATT, and rows with the same DNA were merged. None of the V and J calls come from the authors' own analysis; TCRdb made them. The sample contains hundreds of delta-chain clones, roughly 15% of them found a single time. The ten most abundant clones make up about four fifths of the sample.

CDR1 is given as GEAIGNYY and CDR2 as EKD, both from the germline V gene. Trimming takes 8 bases off V and 0 bases off J; junction bases not matched to a gene: 25. The CDR3 holds 20 amino acids from the cysteine to the phenylalanine. The only DNA kept is the CDR3, 60 bases in frame from the first base. The sequence was collected from a human donor in good health. Recombination connected TRDV2 to TRDJ1; TRDD3 lines up with 8 middle nucleotides. Sequencing was performed on gamma-delta T cells from PBMCs. The CDR3 in this case is CASPPTITGGTALNTDKLIF. The nucleotides are TGTGCCTCCCCACCTACAATTACTGGGGGGACTGCCCTTAACACCGATAAACTCATCTTT.